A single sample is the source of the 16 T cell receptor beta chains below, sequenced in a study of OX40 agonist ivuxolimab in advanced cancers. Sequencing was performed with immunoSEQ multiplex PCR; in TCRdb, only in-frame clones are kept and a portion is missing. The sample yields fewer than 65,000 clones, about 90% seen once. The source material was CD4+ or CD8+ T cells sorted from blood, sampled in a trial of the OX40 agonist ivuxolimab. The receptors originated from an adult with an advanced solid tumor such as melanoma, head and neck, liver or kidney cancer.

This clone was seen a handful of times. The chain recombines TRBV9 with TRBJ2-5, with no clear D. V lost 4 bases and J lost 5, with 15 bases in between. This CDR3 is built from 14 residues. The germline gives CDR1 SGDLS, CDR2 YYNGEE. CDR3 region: CASSTRPYMETQYF. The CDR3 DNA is TGTGCCAGCAGCACCAGGCCCTACATGGAGACCCAGTACTTC. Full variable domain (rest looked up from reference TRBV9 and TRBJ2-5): DSGVTQTPKHLITATGQRVTLRCSPRSGDLSVYWYQQSLDQGLQFLIQYYNGEERAKGNILERFSAQQFPDLHSELNLSSLELGDSALYFCASSTRPYMETQYFGPGTRLLVL.

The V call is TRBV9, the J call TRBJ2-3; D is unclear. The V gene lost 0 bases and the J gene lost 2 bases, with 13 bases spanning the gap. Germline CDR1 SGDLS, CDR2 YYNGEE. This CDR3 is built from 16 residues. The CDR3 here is CASSVGALSNTDTQYF. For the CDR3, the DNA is TGTGCCAGCAGCGTAGGAGCTCTCTCCAACACAGATACGCAGTATTTT.

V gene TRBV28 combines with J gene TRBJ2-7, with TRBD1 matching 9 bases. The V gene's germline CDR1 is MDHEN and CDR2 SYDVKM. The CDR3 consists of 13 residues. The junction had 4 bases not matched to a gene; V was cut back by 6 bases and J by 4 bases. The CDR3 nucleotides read TGTGCCAGCAGGGGACAGGGCATATACGAGCAGTACTTC. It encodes CASRGQGIYEQYF.

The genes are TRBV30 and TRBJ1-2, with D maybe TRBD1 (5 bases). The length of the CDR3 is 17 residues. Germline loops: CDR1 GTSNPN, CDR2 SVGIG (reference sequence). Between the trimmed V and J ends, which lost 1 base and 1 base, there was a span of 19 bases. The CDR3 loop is CAWSETFRDHSNYGYTF. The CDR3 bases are TGTGCCTGGAGTGAGACGTTCCGGGACCACAGTAACTATGGCTACACCTTC.

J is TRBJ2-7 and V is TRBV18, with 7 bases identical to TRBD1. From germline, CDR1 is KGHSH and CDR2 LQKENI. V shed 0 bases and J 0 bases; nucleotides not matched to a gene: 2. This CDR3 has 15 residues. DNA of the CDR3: TGTGCCAGCTCACCACCGGGACAGAGCTCCTACGAGCAGTACTTC. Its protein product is CASSPPGQSSYEQYF.

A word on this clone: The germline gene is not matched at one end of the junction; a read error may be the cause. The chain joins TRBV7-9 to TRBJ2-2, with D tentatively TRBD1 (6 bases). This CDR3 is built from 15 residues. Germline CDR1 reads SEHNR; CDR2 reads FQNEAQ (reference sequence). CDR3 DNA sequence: TGTGCCAGCAGCTTTTCCCGAACAGGGTCCGGGGAGCTGGTTTTT. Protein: CASSFSRTGSGELVF.

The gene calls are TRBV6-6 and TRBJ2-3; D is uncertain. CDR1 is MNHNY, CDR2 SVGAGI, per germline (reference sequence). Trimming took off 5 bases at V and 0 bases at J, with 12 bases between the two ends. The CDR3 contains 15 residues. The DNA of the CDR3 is TGTGCCAGCAGTCCGACTTTCCCCAGCACAGATACGCAGTATTTT. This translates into CASSPTFPSTDTQYF.

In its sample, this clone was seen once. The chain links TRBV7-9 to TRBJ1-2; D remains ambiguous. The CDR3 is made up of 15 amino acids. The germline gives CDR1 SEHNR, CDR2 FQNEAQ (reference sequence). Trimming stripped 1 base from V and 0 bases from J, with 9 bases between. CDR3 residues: CASSLGVGSNYGYTF. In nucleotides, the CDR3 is TGTGCCAGCAGCTTAGGTGTAGGATCTAACTATGGCTACACCTTC.

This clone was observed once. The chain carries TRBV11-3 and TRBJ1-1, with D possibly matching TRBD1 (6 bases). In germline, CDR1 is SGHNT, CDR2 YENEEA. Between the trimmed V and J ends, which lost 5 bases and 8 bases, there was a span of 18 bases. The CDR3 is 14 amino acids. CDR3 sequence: CASSQQGTGGEAFF. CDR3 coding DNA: TGTGCCAGCAGCCAACAGGGCACCGGGGGAGAAGCTTTCTTT.

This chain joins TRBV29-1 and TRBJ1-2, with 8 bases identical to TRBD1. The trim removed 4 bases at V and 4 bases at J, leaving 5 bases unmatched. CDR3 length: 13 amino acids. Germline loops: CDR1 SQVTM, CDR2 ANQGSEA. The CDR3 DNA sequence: TGCAGCGTTGGGGATGACAGGGGCTATGGCTACACCTTC. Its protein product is CSVGDDRGYGYTF.

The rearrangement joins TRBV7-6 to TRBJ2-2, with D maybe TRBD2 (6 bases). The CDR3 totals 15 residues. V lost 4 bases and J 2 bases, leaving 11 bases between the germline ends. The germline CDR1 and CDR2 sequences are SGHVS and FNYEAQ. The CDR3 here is CASSSGTFNTGELFF. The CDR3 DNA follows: TGTGCCAGCAGCTCCGGGACTTTTAACACCGGGGAGCTGTTTTTT.

The CDR3, as DNA: TGTGCCAGCAGCTCATCACAGGGGGAAACTAATGAAAAACTGTTTTTT. Its protein product is CASSSSQGETNEKLFF. The chain joins TRBV7-9 to TRBJ1-4; 8 bases are a match to TRBD1. The CDR3 has 16 amino acids. CDR1 and CDR2 (germline): SEHNR, FQNEAQ (reference sequence). The J segment lost 1 base and the V segment lost 4 bases, leaving 5 bases of the junction unmatched. Based on the CDR3 plus reference TRBV7-9 and TRBJ1-4, the full variable domain is DTGVSQNPRHKITKRGQNVTFRCDPISEHNRLYWYRQTLGQGPEFLTYFQNEAQLEKSRLLSDRFSAERPKGSFSTLEIQRTEQGDSAMYLCASSSSQGETNEKLFFGSGTQLSVL.

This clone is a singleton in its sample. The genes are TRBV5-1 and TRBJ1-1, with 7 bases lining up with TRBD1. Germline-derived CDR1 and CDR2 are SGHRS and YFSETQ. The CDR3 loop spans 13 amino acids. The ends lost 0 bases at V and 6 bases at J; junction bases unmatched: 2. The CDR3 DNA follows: TGCGCCAGCAGCTTGGGCGGGACAGCTGAAGCTTTCTTT. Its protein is CASSLGGTAEAFF.

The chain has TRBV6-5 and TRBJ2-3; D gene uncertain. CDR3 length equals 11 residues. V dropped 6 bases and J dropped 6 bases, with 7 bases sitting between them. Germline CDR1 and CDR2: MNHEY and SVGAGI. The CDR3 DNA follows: TGTGCCAGCAGCGGTGGGGATACGCAGTATTTT. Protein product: CASSGGDTQYF.

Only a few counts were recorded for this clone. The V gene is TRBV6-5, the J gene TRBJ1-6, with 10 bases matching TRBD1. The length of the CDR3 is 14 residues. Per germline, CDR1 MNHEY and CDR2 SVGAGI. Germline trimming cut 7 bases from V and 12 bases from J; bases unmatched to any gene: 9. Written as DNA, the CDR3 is TGTGCCAGCACTCGCCGGGACAGGGGCAGACCCCTCCACTTT. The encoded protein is CASTRRDRGRPLHF.

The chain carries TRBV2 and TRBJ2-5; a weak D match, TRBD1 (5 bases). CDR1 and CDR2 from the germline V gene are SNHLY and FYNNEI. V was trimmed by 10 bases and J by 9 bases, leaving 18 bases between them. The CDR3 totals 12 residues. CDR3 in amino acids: CAISEAKGAQYF. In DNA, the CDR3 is TGTGCCATCTCGGAAGCCAAAGGGGCCCAGTACTTC.